This T cell receptor beta chain was sequenced during a study of blood T cell repertoires in COVID-19. Overall study: The origin of the acute and convalescent COVID-19 samples was the United States, Italy and Spain. PBMCs, B-cell-depleted T cells, or T cells provided the cDNA or gDNA that made up the material.

Germline CDR1 and CDR2: SGHRS and YFSETQ. CDR3 length equals 16 residues. The junction had 5 bases not matched to a gene; V was cut back by 4 bases and J by 4 bases. The method was immunoSEQ multiplex PCR; TCRdb's version includes in-frame clones alone and lacks a portion of them. The data hold around 95,000 clones, with around four fifths observed a single time. Source material: peripheral blood. The gene calls are TRBV5-1 and TRBJ1-6; 10 bases line up with TRBD1. The sequence derives from a man in his sixties or seventies with active or convalescent COVID-19. CDR3 nucleotide sequence: TGCGCCAGCAGCCACCGGGACAGGGGATATAATTCACCCCTCCACTTT. It codes for CASSHRDRGYNSPLHF.